The present T cell receptor beta chain was sequenced within a study of T cells in Graves' hyperthyroidism and ophthalmopathy. This CDR3 is 16 amino acids long. CDR1 and CDR2 from the germline V gene are SGHVS and FQNEAQ. Losses at the gene ends were 0 bases for V and 4 bases for J; bases not matched to a gene: 5. Researchers amplified the TCR beta CDR3 regions from RNA transcripts. First-round RT-PCR with HTBI primers amplified the TCR CDR3 region. TCRdb called the multiplex PCR reads again in MiXCR, with one record for every CDR3 protein. The sample records fewer than 750,000 distinct CDR3 sequences, 46% being singletons.

The sequencing input was peripheral blood or thyroid tissue (not recorded which). The clonotype comes from a woman younger than 30 with Graves' hyperthyroidism. This chain uses TRBV7-8 with TRBJ2-2, with 7 bases fitting TRBD2. CDR3 coding DNA: TGTGCCAGCAGCTTAGCGGGAGGGCCGGGCACCGGGGAGCTGTTTTTT. This gives the protein CASSLAGGPGTGELFF.